One and the same sample provided the 24 T cell receptor beta chains below, sequenced in a study of cytomegalovirus exposure and HLA in healthy donors. Primers: 60 Vbeta forward and 13 Jbeta reverse. Only in-frame clones appear in the TCRdb table, and some are missing; sequencing was by immunoSEQ multiplex PCR. Here the sample spans around 50,000 clones, around 80% being singletons. Sequences were obtained from PBMCs. The receptor set was obtained from a man aged 25 to 45 in good health and CMV-seropositive.

The chain uses TRBV5-4 and TRBJ2-1; 8 bases line up with TRBD2. This CDR3 comprises 15 residues. Germline CDR1 and CDR2: SGHNT and YYREEE (reference sequence). The V segment lost 6 bases and the J segment 2 bases; nucleotides outside the gene matches: 7. CDR3 DNA: TGTGCCAGCACCGTGCGGGGGGCCCCCTACAATGAGCAGTTCTTC. Amino acid sequence: CASTVRGAPYNEQFF.

The V gene is TRBV27, the J gene TRBJ1-6; tentatively, D is TRBD1 (6 bases). The ends were cut back, 6 bases at V and 4 bases at J, with 13 bases in the middle. This CDR3 comprises 15 residues. In germline, CDR1 is MNHEY, CDR2 SMNVEV (reference sequence). The CDR3 sequence is CASSLRTDYNSPLHF. The CDR3 DNA reads TGTGCCAGCAGCCTTAGGACAGATTATAATTCACCCCTCCACTTT.

This chain links TRBV9 with TRBJ2-3; 10 bases are a match to TRBD1. Germline loops: CDR1 SGDLS, CDR2 YYNGEE. The V gene end was trimmed by 3 bases and the J gene end by 5 bases; junction bases not matched to a gene: 12. The CDR3 has 17 residues. CDR3 amino acids: CASSAIPGQGFLDTQYF. The CDR3 coding sequence is TGTGCCAGCAGCGCGATTCCGGGACAGGGGTTTTTAGATACGCAGTATTTT.

The CDR3, as DNA: TGTGCCAGCAGAAATACAGGGGGCGAGCAGTACTTC. It translates to CASRNTGGEQYF. The rearrangement uses TRBV5-4 and TRBJ2-7, with 8 bases matching TRBD1. The CDR3 covers 12 residues. CDR1 SGHNT and CDR2 YYREEE come from the germline V gene (reference sequence). V gave up 5 bases and J gave up 6 bases; unmatched junction bases: 4.

The chain combines TRBV14 with TRBJ2-7, with 8 bases fitting TRBD1. There are 16 residues in the CDR3. J was trimmed by 2 bases and V by 0 bases; bases with no gene match: 6. Germline CDR1 and CDR2: SGHDN and FVKESK. CDR3 sequence (DNA): TGTGCCAGCAGCCAAGACCCCGGGACAGGCACCTACGAGCAGTACTTC. Residues: CASSQDPGTGTYEQYF.

The CDR3 loop is CASSQGGGTDTQYF. In DNA, the CDR3 is TGCGCCAGCAGCCAGGGGGGTGGCACAGATACGCAGTATTTT. The rearrangement joins TRBV4-1 to TRBJ2-3, with a possible D match to TRBD2 (6 bases). V gave up 3 bases and J gave up 1 base, with 8 bases separating them. The CDR3 sequence is 14 residues long. Germline CDR1 reads MGHRA; CDR2 reads YSYEKL.

The chain has TRBV27 and TRBJ2-7; 9 bases agree with TRBD1. The CDR3 has 16 amino acids. The V gene's germline CDR1 is MNHEY and CDR2 SMNVEV (reference sequence). V lost 5 bases and J lost 4; bases outside the gene matches: 12. CDR3 DNA: TGTGCCAGCAGTCCCGGCCTGGACAGGGGACTTTACGAGCAGTACTTC. It encodes CASSPGLDRGLYEQYF.

The genes are TRBV18 and TRBJ2-5, with D maybe TRBD2 (5 bases). This CDR3 spans 14 amino acids. Germline V gene lookup returns CDR1 KGHSH and CDR2 LQKENI. V lost 5 bases, J lost 5 bases, and 15 bases lay in between. The chain's CDR3 is CASSTREGGETQYF. The CDR3 DNA reads TGTGCCAGCTCAACCCGTGAGGGCGGGGAGACCCAGTACTTC. Drawing the rest from reference TRBV18 and TRBJ2-5, the complete variable domain is NAGVMQNPRHLVRRRGQEARLRCSPMKGHSHVYWYRQLPEEGLKFMVYLQKENIIDESGMPKERFSAEFPKEGPSILRIQQVVRGDSAAYFCASSTREGGETQYFGPGTRLLVL.

The V call is TRBV5-6, the J call TRBJ2-7, with 8 positions matching TRBD1. V gave up 4 bases and J gave up 0 bases; unmatched junction bases: 9. This CDR3 has 16 amino acids. Germline loops: CDR1 SGHDT, CDR2 YYEEEE. The CDR3 protein is CASSLLTGTGSYEQYF. Here the CDR3 DNA reads TGTGCCAGCAGCCTTTTAACCGGGACAGGCTCCTACGAGCAGTACTTC.

The J gene is TRBJ2-4, the V gene TRBV18; TRBD2 is a possible D gene (5 bases). The CDR3 totals 13 residues. V shed 0 bases and J shed 6 bases, with 6 bases lying between them. CDR1 is KGHSH and CDR2 is LQKENI in the germline V gene. The CDR3 DNA follows: TGTGCCAGCTCACCACCAGGAGGAAACATTCAGTACTTC. Translating it yields CASSPPGGNIQYF.

This clone has only a few counts. The chain combines TRBV5-1 with TRBJ1-4, with TRBD1 matching 9 bases. The CDR3 totals 13 residues. V lost 4 bases and J lost 11; bases outside the gene matches: 6. The V gene's germline CDR1 is SGHRS and CDR2 YFSETQ. As DNA, the CDR3 is TGCGCCAGCAGCCCCCGGACAGGGGATAAACTGTTTTTT. Protein sequence: CASSPRTGDKLFF.

This chain uses TRBV5-5 with TRBJ1-2; D is unclear. Germline lookup yields CDR1 SGHKS and CDR2 YYEKEE (reference sequence). CDR3 length: 16 amino acids. V was trimmed by 0 bases and J by 1 base, leaving 13 bases between them. The CDR3 DNA reads TGTGCCAGCAGCTTGGCCCTGGCGGAGGTTAACTATGGCTACACCTTC. Translated, it gives CASSLALAEVNYGYTF.

J is TRBJ1-4 and V is TRBV28, with 9 nucleotides matching TRBD1. CDR1 and CDR2 from the germline V gene are MDHEN and SYDVKM. The junction had 8 bases not matched to a gene; V was cut back by 5 bases and J by 7 bases. The CDR3 sequence is 15 residues long. The CDR3 loop reads CASSTPGQGSEKLFF. In nucleotides, the CDR3 is TGTGCCAGCAGTACGCCGGGACAGGGATCTGAAAAACTGTTTTTT.

The V gene is TRBV5-6, the J gene TRBJ1-1; a possible D gene is TRBD1 (6 bases). The V and J ends lost 0 bases and 5 bases respectively, with 14 bases between them. This CDR3 spans 15 amino acids. Germline V gives CDR1 SGHDT, CDR2 YYEEEE. The CDR3 coding sequence is TGTGCCAGCAGCTTGGTGGCAGGGGTTTTGACTGAAGCTTTCTTT. Amino acid sequence: CASSLVAGVLTEAFF.

The chain employs TRBV28 and TRBJ1-4; D gene unclear. The CDR3 is 16 amino acids. The V gene lost 6 bases and the J gene lost 2 bases, with 16 bases spanning the gap. The germline V gene has CDR1 MDHEN and CDR2 SYDVKM. Written as DNA, the CDR3 is TGTGCCAGCAGCACTCCCCTCCGGGTTACTAATGAAAAACTGTTTTTT. Amino acid sequence: CASSTPLRVTNEKLFF.

V usage is TRBV19 and J usage is TRBJ1-3, with unresolved D. Trimming cost V 3 bases and J 1 base, with 10 bases left between them. The CDR3 length is 15 residues. The germline gives CDR1 LNHDA, CDR2 SQIVND (reference sequence). The CDR3 coding sequence is TGTGCCAGTAGTATTGCTGGAGATTCTGGAAACACCATATATTTT. Its translation is CASSIAGDSGNTIYF.

The CDR3 region is CASSLGAPAGTGNTIYF. CDR3 coding DNA: TGTGCCAGCAGCTTAGGGGCTCCGGCGGGCACTGGAAACACCATATATTTT. The chain uses TRBV11-2 and TRBJ1-3, with D hard to call. The CDR3 runs 17 residues. V was shortened by 1 base and J by 2 bases, with 15 bases between the two germline ends. The V gene's germline CDR1 is SGHAT and CDR2 FQNNGV.

V gene TRBV29-1 combines with J gene TRBJ1-1; possibly TRBD1 for D (6 bases). The CDR3 covers 16 residues. Trimming shortened V by 2 bases and J by 3 bases, and 19 bases separated the two germline ends. CDR1 SQVTM and CDR2 ANQGSEA come from the germline V gene. CDR3 in amino acids: CSVENPGHREDTEAFF. In DNA form, the CDR3 reads TGCAGCGTTGAAAACCCGGGACACCGGGAGGACACTGAAGCTTTCTTT.

J is TRBJ1-1 and V is TRBV5-4, with 7 bases fitting TRBD1. CDR1 SGHNT and CDR2 YYREEE come from the germline V gene (reference sequence). Trimming at V came to 3 bases and at J to 5 bases, leaving 7 bases not matched to a gene. The CDR3 consists of 14 residues. CDR3 nucleotide sequence: TGTGCCAGCAGCTGGATTACAGGGGAGACTGAAGCTTTCTTT. This encodes CASSWITGETEAFF.

The CDR3 nucleotides read TGTGCCAGCAGTTTGACAACTTACAACACTGAAGCTTTCTTT. This encodes CASSLTTYNTEAFF. The chain recombines TRBV27 with TRBJ1-1; no clear D. Germline CDR1 and CDR2: MNHEY and SMNVEV (reference sequence). Trimming removed 3 bases from V and 2 bases from J, with 10 bases in between. The CDR3 loop spans 14 amino acids.

V and J are TRBV7-6 and TRBJ2-1, with 7 bases lining up with TRBD1. CDR1 and CDR2 (germline): SGHVS, FNYEAQ. This CDR3 is 13 amino acids long. J gave up 6 bases and V 4 bases, and 3 bases lay outside the gene matches. CDR3: CASSSGTVNEQFF. The CDR3 DNA reads as TGTGCCAGCAGCTCTGGGACAGTCAATGAGCAGTTCTTC.

The V call is TRBV29-1, the J call TRBJ2-7; 10 bases match TRBD1. V was clipped by 6 bases and J by 2 bases; unmatched bases: 4. The CDR3 has 13 amino acids. The germline CDR1 and CDR2 sequences are SQVTM and ANQGSEA. This CDR3 is CSVDRGGTYEQYF. CDR3 DNA: TGCAGCGTGGACAGGGGGGGAACCTACGAGCAGTACTTC.

The V call is TRBV5-1, the J call TRBJ2-7; 10 bases are a match to TRBD1. Germline V gives CDR1 SGHRS, CDR2 YFSETQ. The trim removed 4 bases at V and 2 bases at J, leaving 6 bases unmatched. The CDR3 is made up of 15 amino acids. The CDR3 loop reads CASSPSGTGAYEQYF. CDR3 coding DNA: TGCGCCAGCAGCCCCTCCGGGACAGGGGCCTACGAGCAGTACTTC.

In this sample, this clone turned up a few times. The genes are TRBV19 and TRBJ1-4, with a possible D match to TRBD1 (5 bases). Trimming removed 10 bases from V and 6 bases from J, with 18 bases in between. Germline V gene lookup returns CDR1 LNHDA and CDR2 SQIVND (reference sequence). This CDR3 region has 14 residues. The CDR3 region has the DNA TGTGCCACCACGCCCGCGGGGGGTTATGAAAAACTGTTTTTT. Translation: CATTPAGGYEKLFF.